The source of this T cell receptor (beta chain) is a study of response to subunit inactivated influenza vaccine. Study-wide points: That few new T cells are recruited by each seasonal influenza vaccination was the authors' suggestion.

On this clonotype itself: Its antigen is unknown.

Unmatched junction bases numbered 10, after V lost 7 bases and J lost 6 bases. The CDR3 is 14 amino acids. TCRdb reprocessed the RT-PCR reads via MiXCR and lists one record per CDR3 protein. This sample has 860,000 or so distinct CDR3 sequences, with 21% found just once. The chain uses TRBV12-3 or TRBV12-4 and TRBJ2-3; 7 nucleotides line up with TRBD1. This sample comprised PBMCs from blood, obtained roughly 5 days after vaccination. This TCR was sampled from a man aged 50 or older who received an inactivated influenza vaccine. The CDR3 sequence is CASNPNRGRDTQYF. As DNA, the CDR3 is TGTGCCAGCAATCCAAACAGGGGCAGGGATACGCAGTATTTT.